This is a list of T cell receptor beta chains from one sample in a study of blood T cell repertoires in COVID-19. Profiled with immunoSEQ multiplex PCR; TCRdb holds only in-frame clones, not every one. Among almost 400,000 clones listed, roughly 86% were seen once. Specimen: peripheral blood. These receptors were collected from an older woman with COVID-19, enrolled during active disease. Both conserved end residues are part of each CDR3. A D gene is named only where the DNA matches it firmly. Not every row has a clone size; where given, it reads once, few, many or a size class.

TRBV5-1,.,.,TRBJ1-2,TGCGCCAGCAGCTTGTTCGCAGGGAAGTATGGCTACACCTTC,CASSLFAGKYGYTF
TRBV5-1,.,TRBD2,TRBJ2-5,TGCGCCAGCAGCTTGGTTTTAAGCGGGGGGGCCCGGCAAGAGACCCAGTACTTC,CASSLVLSGGARQETQYF
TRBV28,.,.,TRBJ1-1,TGTGCCAGCAGTTCCCGGGACCCGCGGGGCGCTTTCTTT,CASSSRDPRGAFF
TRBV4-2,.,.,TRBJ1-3,TGTGCCAGCAGCCAACCCTCGGGAGGAAACACCATATATTTT,CASSQPSGGNTIYF
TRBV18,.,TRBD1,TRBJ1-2,TGTGCCAGCTCACCGACAGGGGCCAGCTATGGCTACACCTTC,CASSPTGASYGYTF
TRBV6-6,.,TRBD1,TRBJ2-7,TGTGCCAGCAGTTACTCGGGACAGGGGGTCTACGAGCAGTACTTC,CASSYSGQGVYEQYF
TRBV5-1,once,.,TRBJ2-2,TGCGCCAGCAGCTTGCAGGACTCGAACACCGGGGAGCTGTTTTTT,CASSLQDSNTGELFF
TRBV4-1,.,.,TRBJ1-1,TGCGCCAGCAGCCTACAGGGAAACAGTGAAGCTTTCTTT,CASSLQGNSEAFF
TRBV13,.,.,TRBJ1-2,TGTGCCAGCAGCTTAGACCTCAGTGGCTACACCTTC,CASSLDLSGYTF
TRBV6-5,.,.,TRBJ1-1,TGTGCCAGCAGGGGAGGGGGTAACACTGAAGCTTTCTTT,CASRGGGNTEAFF
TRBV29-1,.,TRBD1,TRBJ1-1,TGCAGCGCCGGAAGGACAGGGGATCTGAACACTGAAGCTTTCTTT,CSAGRTGDLNTEAFF
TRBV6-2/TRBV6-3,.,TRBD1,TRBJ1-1,TGTGCCAGCAGTACCCGGACAGGCATGAGGACTGAAGCTTTCTTT,CASSTRTGMRTEAFF
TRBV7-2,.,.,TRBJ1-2,TGTGCCAGCAGCCTCTGGAGAGCTAACTATGGCTACACCTTC,CASSLWRANYGYTF
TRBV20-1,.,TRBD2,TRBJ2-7,TGCAGTGCTAGTAAAAAATTAGCGGGGGCTCCGGAGCAGTACTTC,CSASKKLAGAPEQYF
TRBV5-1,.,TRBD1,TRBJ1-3,TGCGCCAGCAGCAGACAGGGGGACTCCTCTTCTGGAAACACCATATATTTT,CASSRQGDSSSGNTIYF
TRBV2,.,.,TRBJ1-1,TGTGCCAGCACAGACGAGGGTGGCAGCCTCACTGAAGCTTTCTTT,CASTDEGGSLTEAFF
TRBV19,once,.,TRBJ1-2,TGTGCCAGTAGTATACAGGGGCTTCGAATTGATGGCTACACCTTC,CASSIQGLRIDGYTF
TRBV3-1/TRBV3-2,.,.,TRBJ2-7,TGTGCCAGCAGCCAAGATCTCCTTGGTCAGGGACATCGTTACGAGCAGTACTTC,CASSQDLLGQGHRYEQYF
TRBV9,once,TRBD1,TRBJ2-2,TGTGCCAGCAGCGTAGTCGGTTACAGGGGAACCGGGGAGCTGTTTTTT,CASSVVGYRGTGELFF
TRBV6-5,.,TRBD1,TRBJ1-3,TGTGCCAGCAGGTCTCAGGGGGCTGGAAACACCATATATTTT,CASRSQGAGNTIYF